This TCR beta chain was captured in a study of blood T cell repertoires in COVID-19. Overall study: Sites in the United States, Italy and Spain provided acute and convalescent COVID-19 samples. The cDNA or gDNA used as material had been derived from T cells, B-cell-depleted T cells, or PBMCs.

This clone was recorded many times. Per the original data handling: From reference gene primer amplification, estimates of nucleated cell counts were derived. The table came from immunoSEQ multiplex PCR; TCRdb's copy has only in-frame clones and leaves some out. V and J calls and clone size follow that table, whereas D and trimming were derived from the DNA. The sample lists tens of thousands of clones; around 88% were seen once. The germline V gene has CDR1 SGHAT and CDR2 FQNNGV. Trimming took 5 bases from V and 7 from J; bases not matched to a gene: 5. The CDR3 spans 13 residues. The source is a woman in her sixties with acute or convalescent COVID-19. Sequenced: peripheral blood. V is TRBV11-2 and J is TRBJ1-5, with TRBD1 identical over 7 bases. This chain's CDR3 is CASSRQGQQPQHF. As DNA, the CDR3 is TGTGCCAGCAGCCGACAGGGACAGCAGCCCCAGCATTTT.